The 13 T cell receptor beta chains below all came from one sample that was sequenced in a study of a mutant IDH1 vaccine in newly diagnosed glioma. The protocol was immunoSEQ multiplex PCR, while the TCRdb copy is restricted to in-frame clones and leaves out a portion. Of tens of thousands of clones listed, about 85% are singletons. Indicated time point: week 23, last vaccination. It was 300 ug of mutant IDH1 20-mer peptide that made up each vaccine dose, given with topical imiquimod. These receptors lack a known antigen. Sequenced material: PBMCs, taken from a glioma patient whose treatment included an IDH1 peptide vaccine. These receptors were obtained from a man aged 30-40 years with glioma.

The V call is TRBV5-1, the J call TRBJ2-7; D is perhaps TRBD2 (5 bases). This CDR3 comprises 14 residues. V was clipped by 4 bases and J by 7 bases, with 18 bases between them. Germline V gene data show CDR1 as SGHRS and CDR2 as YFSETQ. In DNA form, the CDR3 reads TGCGCCAGCAGCCCCGGGGATTTGAGTATGGAGCAGTACTTC. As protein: CASSPGDLSMEQYF.

The CDR3 nucleotides read TGTGCCAGCAGCCTTCTAGGACAGGGGTTTACTCAGCCCCAGCATTTT. This codes for CASSLLGQGFTQPQHF. The V call is TRBV5-6, the J call TRBJ1-5; TRBD1 agrees at 9 bases. Germline V gene sequence: CDR1 SGHDT, CDR2 YYEEEE. This CDR3 contains 16 residues. The V and J ends lost 4 bases and 6 bases, in that order; junction bases with no gene match: 11.

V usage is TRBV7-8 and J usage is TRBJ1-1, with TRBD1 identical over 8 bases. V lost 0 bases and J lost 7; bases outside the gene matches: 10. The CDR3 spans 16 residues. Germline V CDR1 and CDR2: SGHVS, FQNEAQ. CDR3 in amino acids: CASSLALSGTGIEAFF. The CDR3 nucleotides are TGTGCCAGCAGCTTAGCATTATCAGGGACAGGAATTGAAGCTTTCTTT.

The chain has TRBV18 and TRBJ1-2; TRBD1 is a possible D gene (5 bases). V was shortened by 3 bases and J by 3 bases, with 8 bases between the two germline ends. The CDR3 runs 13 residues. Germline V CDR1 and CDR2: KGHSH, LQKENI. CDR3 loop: CASSPLQDYGYTF. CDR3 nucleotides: TGTGCCAGCTCACCTTTACAGGACTATGGCTACACCTTC.

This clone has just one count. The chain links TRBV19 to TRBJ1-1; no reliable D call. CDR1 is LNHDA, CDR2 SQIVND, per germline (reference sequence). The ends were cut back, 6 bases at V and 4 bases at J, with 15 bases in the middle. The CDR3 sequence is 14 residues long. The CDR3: CASSLIPGPTEAFF. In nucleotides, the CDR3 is TGTGCCAGTAGCCTCATCCCGGGTCCCACTGAAGCTTTCTTT.

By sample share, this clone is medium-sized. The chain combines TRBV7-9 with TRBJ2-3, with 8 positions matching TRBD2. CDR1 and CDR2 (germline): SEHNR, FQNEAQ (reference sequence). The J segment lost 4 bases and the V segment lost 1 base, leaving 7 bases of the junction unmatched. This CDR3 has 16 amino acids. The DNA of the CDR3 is TGTGCCAGCAGCTTAGTGGCGGGGGGTAGGGCAGATACGCAGTATTTT. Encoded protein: CASSLVAGGRADTQYF.

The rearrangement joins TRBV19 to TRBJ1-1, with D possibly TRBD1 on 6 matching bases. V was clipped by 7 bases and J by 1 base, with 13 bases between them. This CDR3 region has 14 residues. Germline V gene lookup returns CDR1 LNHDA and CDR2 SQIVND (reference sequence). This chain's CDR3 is CASKPETGNTEAFF. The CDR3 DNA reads TGTGCCAGTAAGCCAGAGACAGGGAACACTGAAGCTTTCTTT.

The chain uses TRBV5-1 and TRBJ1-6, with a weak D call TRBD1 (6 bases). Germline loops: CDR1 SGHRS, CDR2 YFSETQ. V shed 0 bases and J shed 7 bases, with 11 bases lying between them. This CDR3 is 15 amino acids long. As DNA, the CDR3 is TGCGCCAGCAGCTTGGTAGGACAGAAGAATTCACCCCTCCACTTT. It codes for CASSLVGQKNSPLHF.

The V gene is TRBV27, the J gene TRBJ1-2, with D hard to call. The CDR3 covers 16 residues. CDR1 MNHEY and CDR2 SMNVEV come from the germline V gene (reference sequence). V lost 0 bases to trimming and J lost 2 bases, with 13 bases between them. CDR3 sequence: CASSLSQAMTNYGYTF. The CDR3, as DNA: TGTGCCAGCAGTTTATCGCAGGCGATGACAAACTATGGCTACACCTTC.

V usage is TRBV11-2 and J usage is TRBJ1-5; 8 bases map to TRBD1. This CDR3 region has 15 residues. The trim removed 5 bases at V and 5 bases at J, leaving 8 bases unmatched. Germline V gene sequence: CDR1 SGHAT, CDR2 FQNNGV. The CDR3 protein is CASSPGTGSYQPQHF. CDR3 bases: TGTGCCAGCAGCCCGGGGACAGGAAGTTATCAGCCCCAGCATTTT.

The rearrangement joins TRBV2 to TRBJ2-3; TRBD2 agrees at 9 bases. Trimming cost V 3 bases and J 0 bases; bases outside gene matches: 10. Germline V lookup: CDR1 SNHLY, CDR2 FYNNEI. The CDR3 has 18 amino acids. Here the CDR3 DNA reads TGTGCCAGCAGTGACCGAAGCGGGACTAGCCCTAGCACAGATACGCAGTATTTT. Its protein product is CASSDRSGTSPSTDTQYF.

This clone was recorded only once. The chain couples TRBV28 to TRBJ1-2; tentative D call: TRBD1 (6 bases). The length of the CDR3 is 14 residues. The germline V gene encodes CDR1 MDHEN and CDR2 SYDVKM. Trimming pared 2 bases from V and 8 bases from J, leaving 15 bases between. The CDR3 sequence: CASSLDLAGVGYTF. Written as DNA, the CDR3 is TGTGCCAGCAGTTTAGACTTGGCAGGGGTGGGCTACACCTTC.

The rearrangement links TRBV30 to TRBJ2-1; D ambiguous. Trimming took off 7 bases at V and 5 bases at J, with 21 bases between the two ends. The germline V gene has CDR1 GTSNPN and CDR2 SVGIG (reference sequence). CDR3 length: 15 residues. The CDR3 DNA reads TGTGCCTCCCGCACGGCGCCAGAGCGCAACAATGAGCAGTTCTTC. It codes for CASRTAPERNNEQFF. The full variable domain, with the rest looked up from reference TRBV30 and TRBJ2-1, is SQTIHQWPATLVQPVGSPLSLECTVEGTSNPNLYWYRQAAGRGLQLLFYSVGIGQISSEVPQNLSASRPQDRQFILSSKKLLLSDSGFYLCASRTAPERNNEQFFGPGTRLTVL.